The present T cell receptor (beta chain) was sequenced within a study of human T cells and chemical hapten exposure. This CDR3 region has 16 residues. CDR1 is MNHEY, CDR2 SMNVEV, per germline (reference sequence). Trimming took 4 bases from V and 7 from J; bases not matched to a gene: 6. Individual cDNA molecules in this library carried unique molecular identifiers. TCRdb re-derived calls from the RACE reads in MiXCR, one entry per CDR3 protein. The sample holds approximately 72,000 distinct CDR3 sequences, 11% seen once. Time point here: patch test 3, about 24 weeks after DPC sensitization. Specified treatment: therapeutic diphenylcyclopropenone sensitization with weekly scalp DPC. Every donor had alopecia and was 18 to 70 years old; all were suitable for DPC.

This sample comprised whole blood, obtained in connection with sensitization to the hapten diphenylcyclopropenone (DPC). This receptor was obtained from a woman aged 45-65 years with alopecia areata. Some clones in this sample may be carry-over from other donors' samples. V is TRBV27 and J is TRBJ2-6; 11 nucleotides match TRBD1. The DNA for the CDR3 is TGTGCCAGCAGTTCCCGGACAGGGGGCACTGCCAACGTCCTGACTTTC. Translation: CASSSRTGGTANVLTF.